The present entry profiles one T cell receptor beta chain with its context. The antigen is not known. Between the trimmed V and J ends, which lost 1 base and 1 base, there was a span of 8 bases. Germline CDR1 MGHRA, CDR2 YSYEKL. This CDR3 is built from 14 residues. TCRdb itself ran the reads through MiXCR, one entry per CDR3 protein. The data contain fewer than 350,000 distinct CDR3 sequences, 17% of them singletons. These data belong to a study of T cell repertoires in cytomegalovirus infection. Study overall: The public TCR beta signatures pointed to both CMV infection and matching HLA type. General study findings and limits: Summed frequency of public TCR beta families distinguished CMV carriers with the relevant HLA. The ex vivo response was dominated by HLA-C-restricted CMV-specific TCR beta clonotypes.

The source is a human donor in good health (CMV status not recorded). Some clones in this sample may be carry-over from other donors' samples. Sequenced material: PBMCs. The V gene is TRBV4-1, the J gene TRBJ2-7, with D perhaps TRBD1 or TRBD2 (5 bases each). CDR3 DNA: TGCGCCAGCAGCCAAGTGGGGGTATCCTACGAGCAGTACTTC. It specifies CASSQVGVSYEQYF.